Reported below is one TCR beta chain. This sample was included in a study of tumor-infiltrating lymphocytes in primary liver carcinoma. The study co-extracted DNA and RNA from around 20-30 mg of unsorted bulk tissue. HBV chronically infected the treatment-naive patients. With a constant-region primer, TCR beta cDNA was made from about 0.5 ug of total RNA. A slightly modified ARM-PCR protocol with three nested multiplex PCR rounds produced these TCR beta libraries. Investigators reported that the first two PCR rounds, at around 11 cycles each, used TRBV1-TRBV30 forward primers with a C-beta reverse primer. Using its own MiXCR run on the multiplex PCR reads, TCRdb lists one record per CDR3 protein. The repertoire holds 90,000 to 150,000 distinct CDR3 sequences, with roughly 70% as singletons. CDR1 and CDR2 from the germline V gene are ENHRY and SYGVKD. V lost 9 bases, J lost 1 base, and 15 bases lay in between. This CDR3 contains 14 residues.

Material for sequencing was tumor-adjacent normal liver tissue. This chain links TRBV10-3 with TRBJ2-5; D not certain. The clonotype originates from a woman aged 60-75 years with primary liver carcinoma and hepatitis B virus infection. DNA for the CDR3: TGTGCCATAAGTAAGTCGGCAGCCCAAGAGACCCAGTACTTC. This gives the protein CAISKSAAQETQYF.